The 31 T cell receptor beta chains in this list originate from one sample, sequenced in a study of T cells in narcolepsy. The assay was immunoSEQ multiplex PCR, and TCRdb's table has in-frame clones only and misses some. The data show about 27,000 clones, with about 84% seen just once and about 3.4% held by the top ten. What was sequenced was CD45RA- memory CD4+ T cells from PBMCs. Every receptor here comes from a human donor with narcolepsy.

This chain connects TRBV6-4 to TRBJ2-1, with 8 positions matching TRBD2. CDR3 length equals 15 residues. CDR1 is MRHNA, CDR2 SNTAGT, per germline. The V and J ends lost 5 bases and 0 bases, in that order; junction bases with no gene match: 3. The CDR3 spells CASSPLAASYNEQFF. DNA for the CDR3: TGTGCCAGCAGTCCACTAGCGGCCTCCTACAATGAGCAGTTCTTC.

The CDR3 spells CASSLAPPGGPYEQYF. The CDR3 nucleotides read TGTGCCAGCAGCTTAGCCCCTCCCGGGGGCCCCTACGAGCAGTACTTC. The V gene is TRBV7-2, the J gene TRBJ2-7; D is possibly TRBD1 or TRBD2 (6 bases each). Germline V gives CDR1 SGHTA, CDR2 FQGNSA. Trimming left V 0 bases short and J 2 bases short, with 14 bases between. CDR3 length equals 16 residues.

V usage is TRBV29-1 and J usage is TRBJ1-5; 8 positions match TRBD1. The CDR3 sequence is 13 residues long. V shed 6 bases and J 3 bases; nucleotides not matched to a gene: 4. Germline-derived CDR1 and CDR2 are SQVTM and ANQGSEA. The CDR3 DNA reads as TGCAGCGTAGGACAGGGAACCAATCAGCCCCAGCATTTT. Encoded protein: CSVGQGTNQPQHF.

CDR3 sequence (DNA): TGCGCCAGCAGCTTGGCCCTAGGACAGGGAAGAGCCTACGAGCAGTACTTC. Protein sequence: CASSLALGQGRAYEQYF. The chain carries TRBV5-1 and TRBJ2-7; 8 positions match TRBD1. This CDR3 has 17 amino acids. V lost 0 bases to trimming and J lost 2 bases; unmatched junction nucleotides: 10. Germline CDR1 is SGHRS and CDR2 is YFSETQ.

CDR3 DNA: TGTGCCAGCAGCTTGGGACAAAACTATGGCTACACCTTC. As protein: CASSLGQNYGYTF. The chain couples TRBV5-4 to TRBJ1-2; D gene unclear. The V gene's germline CDR1 is SGHNT and CDR2 YYREEE (reference sequence). This CDR3 region has 13 residues. V was pared by 0 bases and J by 2 bases, with 5 bases between.

The V gene is TRBV10-3, the J gene TRBJ2-7; the D gene is possibly TRBD1 (6 bases). The CDR3 is 14 residues long. Per the germline V gene, CDR1 is ENHRY and CDR2 is SYGVKD. Trimming cost V 2 bases and J 2 bases, with 10 bases left between them. The CDR3 DNA follows: TGTGCCATCAGTGAGCCCGACAGGACCTACGAGCAGTACTTC. Translation: CAISEPDRTYEQYF.

In this sample, this clone turned up a few times. Other DNA sequences in this specimen translate into the identical CDR3. This sequence joins TRBV14 and TRBJ1-4, with a tentative D call TRBD1 (5 bases). V was shortened by 1 base and J by 4 bases, with 10 bases between the two germline ends. Germline CDR1 is SGHDN and CDR2 is FVKESK. CDR3 length equals 15 residues. The CDR3 loop is CASSQVTGRNEKLFF. CDR3 coding DNA: TGTGCCAGCAGCCAAGTTACAGGCCGTAATGAAAAACTGTTTTTT.

The chain combines TRBV7-2 with TRBJ2-6; D gene unclear. The germline gives CDR1 SGHTA, CDR2 FQGNSA. CDR3 length: 16 residues. V lost 2 bases and J lost 2, with 10 bases in between. The CDR3 DNA is TGTGCCAGCAGCTTATCTGGGTCTACTGGGGCCAACGTCCTGACTTTC. Translated: CASSLSGSTGANVLTF. Together with reference TRBV7-2 and TRBJ2-6, the CDR3 gives the full variable domain: GAGVSQSPSNKVTEKGKDVELRCDPISGHTALYWYRQSLGQGLEFLIYFQGNSAPDKSGLPSDRFSAERTGGSVSTLTIQRTQQEDSAVYLCASSLSGSTGANVLTFGAGSRLTVL.

This chain uses TRBV7-9 with TRBJ2-2; TRBD2 aligns across 8 bases. The CDR3 runs 16 residues. The V gene's germline CDR1 is SEHNR and CDR2 FQNEAQ (reference sequence). The V and J ends lost 3 bases and 1 base, in that order; junction bases with no gene match: 4. This chain's CDR3 is CASSFGSGRNTGELFF. CDR3 DNA sequence: TGTGCCAGCAGCTTCGGGAGCGGGAGGAACACCGGGGAGCTGTTTTTT.

The J gene is TRBJ2-2, the V gene TRBV19, with D perhaps matching TRBD1 (5 bases). Trimming stripped 2 bases from V and 2 bases from J, with 6 bases between. From germline, CDR1 is LNHDA and CDR2 SQIVND (reference sequence). The CDR3 sequence is 14 residues long. In DNA, the CDR3 is TGTGCCAGTAGTATAAGGGGAAACACCGGGGAGCTGTTTTTT. This codes for CASSIRGNTGELFF.

The chain joins TRBV18 to TRBJ2-3; D is perhaps TRBD1 (6 bases). This CDR3 comprises 15 residues. Germline V gene lookup returns CDR1 KGHSH and CDR2 LQKENI. The V and J ends lost 1 base and 3 bases respectively, with 11 bases between them. The CDR3 DNA is TGTGCCAGCTCACCACGGACAGCCAAAACAGATACGCAGTATTTT. Encoded protein: CASSPRTAKTDTQYF.

This sequence joins TRBV5-1 and TRBJ1-3, with 7 positions matching TRBD1. The CDR3 is 15 residues long. Germline V lookup: CDR1 SGHRS, CDR2 YFSETQ. V was clipped by 5 bases and J by 2 bases; unmatched bases: 7. CDR3 region: CASSLQGDPGNTIYF. As DNA, the CDR3 is TGCGCCAGCAGTCTCCAGGGGGACCCTGGAAACACCATATATTTT. Based on the CDR3 plus reference TRBV5-1 and TRBJ1-3, the full variable domain is KAGVTQTPRYLIKTRGQQVTLSCSPISGHRSVSWYQQTPGQGLQFLFEYFSETQRNKGNFPGRFSGRQFSNSRSEMNVSTLELGDSALYLCASSLQGDPGNTIYFGEGSWLTVV.

This clone appeared a few times. V is TRBV6-1 and J is TRBJ2-7, with a possible D match to TRBD1 (5 bases). V shed 3 bases and J shed 7 bases, with 16 bases lying between them. Per germline, CDR1 MNHNS and CDR2 SASEGT. The CDR3 is 14 residues long. The CDR3 DNA follows: TGTGCCAGCAGTGACCCAGGACAAGGCCGGGAGCAGTACTTC. Residues: CASSDPGQGREQYF.

This chain connects TRBV4-2 to TRBJ2-4; TRBD2 agrees at 15 bases. Germline-derived CDR1 and CDR2 are LGHNA and YNFKEQ. J was trimmed by 1 base and V by 0 bases; bases with no gene match: 10. The CDR3 spans 21 residues. CDR3 region: CASSQDTGLAGGSGAKNIQYF. The CDR3 DNA reads as TGTGCCAGCAGCCAAGATACGGGACTAGCGGGGGGCTCGGGGGCCAAAAACATTCAGTACTTC.

This chain joins TRBV6-1 and TRBJ1-1; D ambiguous. The CDR3 is made up of 13 amino acids. V was clipped by 4 bases and J by 2 bases, with 8 bases between them. Germline V gene lookup returns CDR1 MNHNS and CDR2 SASEGT. CDR3 protein: CASSVRHNTEAFF. CDR3 nucleotide sequence: TGTGCCAGCAGTGTGCGACACAACACTGAAGCTTTCTTT.

The chain joins TRBV4-2 to TRBJ1-1; no reliable D call. This CDR3 region has 13 residues. Deletions cut 0 bases from V and 5 bases from J, with 7 bases between. Per germline, CDR1 LGHNA and CDR2 YNFKEQ. For the CDR3, the DNA is TGTGCCAGCAGCCAAGAACAGACGACTGAAGCTTTCTTT. Its translation: CASSQEQTTEAFF.

V is TRBV7-6 and J is TRBJ1-6, with D possibly matching TRBD1 (6 bases). This CDR3 region has 14 residues. From germline, CDR1 is SGHVS and CDR2 FNYEAQ. V lost 5 bases to trimming and J lost 7 bases, with 12 bases between them. Written as DNA, the CDR3 is TGTGCCAGCAGCGTAGGGCAGGGGAATTCACCCCTCCACTTT. This sequence encodes CASSVGQGNSPLHF.

This chain uses TRBV28 with TRBJ1-2, with 9 bases identical to TRBD1. The CDR3 covers 15 residues. The germline CDR1 and CDR2 sequences are MDHEN and SYDVKM. V trimming: 7 bases; J trimming: 7 bases; junction bases outside the gene matches: 13. The CDR3 DNA is TGTGCCAGCACCAAACTCCTGGGACAGGGTTCTGGCTACACCTTC. It codes for CASTKLLGQGSGYTF.

This clone was detected only once. One end of the junction does not line up with germline, which may come from a read error. The chain links TRBV14 to TRBJ2-7; 10 bases align to TRBD2. This CDR3 contains 15 residues. Germline V lookup: CDR1 SGHDN, CDR2 FVKESK. The CDR3 here is CASSRTSGVSYGQYF. CDR3 coding DNA: TGTGCCAGCAGCCGCACTAGCGGGGTCTCCTACGGGCAGTACTTC.

This chain joins TRBV5-1 and TRBJ1-5, with D hard to call. The germline V and J ends were trimmed by 4 bases and 0 bases, with 5 bases remaining between them. The CDR3 is made up of 13 amino acids. Looked up from germline, CDR1 is SGHRS and CDR2 is YFSETQ. CDR3 sequence reads: CASSRDSNQPQHF. DNA of the CDR3: TGCGCCAGCAGCCGGGATAGCAATCAGCCCCAGCATTTT.

This clone was counted only a few times. The chain links TRBV6-1 to TRBJ1-1, with 9 bases matching TRBD1. Trimming cost V 7 bases and J 3 bases; bases outside gene matches: 9. Germline V lookup: CDR1 MNHNS, CDR2 SASEGT. The CDR3 has 15 residues. Written as DNA, the CDR3 is TGTGCCAGCAATCCTTTTCGGACAGGGGACACTGAAGCTTTCTTT. Its protein is CASNPFRTGDTEAFF.

In its sample, this clone was seen a few times. The chain is built from TRBV29-1 and TRBJ1-1, with 7 bases identical to TRBD1. Germline CDR1 is SQVTM and CDR2 is ANQGSEA. V shed 3 bases, J shed 0 bases, and the junction held 7 bases outside the gene matches. The length of the CDR3 is 15 residues. The CDR3 coding sequence is TGCAGCGTTGATGGGCAGAGGGGGCTGAACACTGAAGCTTTCTTT. It is translated as CSVDGQRGLNTEAFF.

The rearrangement links TRBV30 to TRBJ2-5; TRBD1 aligns across 8 bases. The CDR3 covers 15 residues. CDR1 GTSNPN and CDR2 SVGIG come from the germline V gene (reference sequence). V lost 3 bases, J lost 4 bases, and 10 bases stayed unmatched. This CDR3 reads CAWRRAGGGSETQYF. CDR3 coding DNA: TGTGCCTGGAGAAGGGCAGGGGGCGGTTCAGAGACCCAGTACTTC.

CDR3 loop: CASSSNYGYTF. CDR3 nucleotides: TGTGCCAGCAGCTCAAACTATGGCTACACCTTC. The chain recombines TRBV11-2 with TRBJ1-2; D remains ambiguous. Trimming cost V 4 bases and J 2 bases, with 2 bases left between them. Germline values: CDR1 SGHAT, CDR2 FQNNGV. CDR3 length: 11 amino acids. Full variable domain (rest looked up from reference TRBV11-2 and TRBJ1-2): EAGVAQSPRYKIIEKRQSVAFWCNPISGHATLYWYQQILGQGPKLLIQFQNNGVVDDSQLPKDRFSAERLKGVDSTLKIQPAKLEDSAVYLCASSSNYGYTFGSGTRLTVV.

J is TRBJ2-6 and V is TRBV6-6; no reliable D call. CDR1 and CDR2 from the germline V gene are MNHNY and SVGAGI (reference sequence). Between the trimmed V and J ends, which lost 5 bases and 2 bases, there was a span of 4 bases. This CDR3 contains 13 residues. CDR3: CASSEAGANVLTF. In DNA form, the CDR3 reads TGTGCCAGCAGTGAGGCTGGGGCCAACGTCCTGACTTTC.

The rearrangement links TRBV6-6 to TRBJ2-7; 12 bases are a match to TRBD1. The CDR3 runs 15 residues. The J segment lost 7 bases and the V segment lost 0 bases, leaving 4 bases of the junction unmatched. CDR1 is MNHNY, CDR2 SVGAGI, per germline (reference sequence). The CDR3 sequence: CASSYSGQGAREQYF. The DNA for the CDR3 is TGTGCCAGCAGTTACTCGGGACAGGGGGCGCGGGAGCAGTACTTC.

This clone has a handful of counts. The rearrangement joins TRBV7-2 to TRBJ2-5; 10 bases are shared with TRBD2. The CDR3 is 17 residues long. V shed 0 bases and J 7 bases; nucleotides not matched to a gene: 11. Germline V gene lookup returns CDR1 SGHTA and CDR2 FQGNSA. CDR3 sequence reads: CASSLAASGGPHRTQYF. The CDR3 bases are TGTGCCAGCAGCTTAGCGGCTAGCGGGGGTCCCCATCGGACCCAGTACTTC.

The chain carries TRBV10-3 and TRBJ2-5; 7 bases are shared with TRBD2. Germline V CDR1 and CDR2: ENHRY, SYGVKD. The CDR3 spans 18 residues. V gave up 0 bases and J gave up 1 base; unmatched junction bases: 11. The CDR3 region is CAISESGGGIGSQETQYF. In DNA, the CDR3 is TGTGCCATCAGTGAGTCTGGGGGAGGGATTGGATCCCAAGAGACCCAGTACTTC.

DNA for the CDR3: TGTGCCGGACCTACAGCGGTTGGTAACTATGGCTACACCTTC. The encoded protein is CAGPTAVGNYGYTF. This chain connects TRBV30 to TRBJ1-2; no clear D. This CDR3 is built from 14 residues. Germline CDR1 is GTSNPN and CDR2 is SVGIG (reference sequence). Deletions cut 8 bases from V and 1 base from J, with 17 bases between.

The chain uses TRBV6-5 and TRBJ2-3, with D tentatively TRBD2 (5 bases). The V gene's germline CDR1 is MNHEY and CDR2 SVGAGI. The CDR3 has 14 residues. V shed 5 bases and J shed 3 bases, with 12 bases lying between them. CDR3 coding DNA: TGTGCCAGCAGTGAAGATGGAGGAACAGATACGCAGTATTTT. Its protein product is CASSEDGGTDTQYF.

The chain is built from TRBV7-2 and TRBJ2-3, with 7 bases that match TRBD2. This CDR3 region has 14 residues. V lost 5 bases and J lost 4; bases outside the gene matches: 6. CDR1 and CDR2 (germline): SGHTA, FQGNSA. The CDR3 loop is CASSGGLGSDTQYF. In nucleotides, the CDR3 is TGTGCCAGCAGCGGAGGACTAGGATCAGATACGCAGTATTTT.